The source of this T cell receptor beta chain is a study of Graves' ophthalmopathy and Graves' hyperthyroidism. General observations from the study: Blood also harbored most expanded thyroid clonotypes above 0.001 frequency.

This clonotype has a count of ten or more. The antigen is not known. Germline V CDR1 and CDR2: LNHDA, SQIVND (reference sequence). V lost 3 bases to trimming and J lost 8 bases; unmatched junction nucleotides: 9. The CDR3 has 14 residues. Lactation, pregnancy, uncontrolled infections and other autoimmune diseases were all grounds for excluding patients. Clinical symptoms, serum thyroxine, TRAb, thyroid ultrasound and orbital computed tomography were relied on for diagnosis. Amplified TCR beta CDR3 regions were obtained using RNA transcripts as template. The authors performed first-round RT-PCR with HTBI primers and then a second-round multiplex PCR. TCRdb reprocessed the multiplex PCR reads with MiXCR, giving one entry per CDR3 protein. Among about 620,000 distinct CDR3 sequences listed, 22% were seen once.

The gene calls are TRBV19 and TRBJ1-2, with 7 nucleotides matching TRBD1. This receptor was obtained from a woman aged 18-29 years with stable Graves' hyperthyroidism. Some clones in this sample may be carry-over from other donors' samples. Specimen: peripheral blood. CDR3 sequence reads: CASSMRGQHRGYTF. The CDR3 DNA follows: TGTGCCAGTAGTATGAGGGGACAGCACCGCGGCTACACCTTC.